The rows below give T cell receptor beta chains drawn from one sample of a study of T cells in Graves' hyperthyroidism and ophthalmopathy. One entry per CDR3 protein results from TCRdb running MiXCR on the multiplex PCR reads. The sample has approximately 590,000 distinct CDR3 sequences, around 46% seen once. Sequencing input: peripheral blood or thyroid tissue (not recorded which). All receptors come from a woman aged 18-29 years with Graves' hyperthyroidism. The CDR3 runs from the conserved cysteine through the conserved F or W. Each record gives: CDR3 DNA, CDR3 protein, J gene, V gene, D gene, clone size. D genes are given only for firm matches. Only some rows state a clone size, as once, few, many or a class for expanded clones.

DNA: TGTGCCAGCAGCTGGGAGACGGAGCGATATGGCTACACCTTC; CDR3: CASSWETERYGYTF; J: TRBJ1-2; V: TRBV7-9; D: NA; size: NA
DNA: TGTGCCACCAGCATAAATAGGGCCCTCCACTTT; CDR3: CATSINRALHF; J: TRBJ1-6; V: TRBV19; D: NA; size: NA
DNA: TGTGCCAGCAGCCTGAGCTTTTCACGCACTGAAGCTTTCTTT; CDR3: CASSLSFSRTEAFF; J: TRBJ1-1; V: TRBV5-1; D: NA; size: NA
DNA: TGTGCCATCAGTGAGGTCGGGACAGGGAGAGGCTACACCTTC; CDR3: CAISEVGTGRGYTF; J: TRBJ1-2; V: TRBV10-3; D: TRBD1; size: NA
DNA: TGTGCCATCAGTGAGGGAGACAGGGGTCCTGAAGCTTTCTTT; CDR3: CAISEGDRGPEAFF; J: TRBJ1-1; V: TRBV10-3; D: TRBD1; size: many
DNA: TGTGCCAGCAGCTTAGGGACCTCGACTAGCGGTTCCTACGAGCAGTACTTC; CDR3: CASSLGTSTSGSYEQYF; J: TRBJ2-7; V: TRBV7-2; D: TRBD2; size: NA
DNA: TGTGCCAGCAGGATAGGTCCAGTCCATCAGCCCCAGCATTTT; CDR3: CASRIGPVHQPQHF; J: TRBJ1-5; V: TRBV2; D: NA; size: few
DNA: TGTGCCAGCAGAACAGCGGGTGGGGGCAATCAGCCCCAGCATTTT; CDR3: CASRTAGGGNQPQHF; J: TRBJ1-5; V: TRBV10-3; D: NA; size: NA
DNA: TGCAGCGTTGAAGATTCGGGACCTACCTACGAGCAGTACTTC; CDR3: CSVEDSGPTYEQYF; J: TRBJ2-7; V: TRBV29-1; D: NA; size: NA
DNA: TGTGCCATCAGCTCTCTAGCGCGTGAGCAGTACTTC; CDR3: CAISSLAREQYF; J: TRBJ2-7; V: TRBV10-3; D: NA; size: NA
DNA: TGCAGCGTCGACATGGAACAGGGCTATGGCTACACCTTC; CDR3: CSVDMEQGYGYTF; J: TRBJ1-2; V: TRBV29-1; D: NA; size: many
DNA: TGCAGCGTTGACCCTGGACTAGCAGGGGAAGAGACCCAGTACTTC; CDR3: CSVDPGLAGEETQYF; J: TRBJ2-5; V: TRBV29-1; D: TRBD2; size: NA
DNA: TGTGCCAGCAGTTACCATCGGACACGAAAGGAATATAGCAATCAGCCCCAGCATTTT; CDR3: CASSYHRTRKEYSNQPQHF; J: TRBJ1-5; V: TRBV24-1; D: NA; size: once
DNA: TGTGCCACCAGTGATCCAATACAAAGCAGGGGGTCCGGGGAGCTGTTTTTT; CDR3: CATSDPIQSRGSGELFF; J: TRBJ2-2; V: TRBV24-1; D: TRBD1; size: NA
DNA: TGTGCCAGCAGTTTAGCGAGGGGACAGGGGGCCACTGAAGCTTTCTTT; CDR3: CASSLARGQGATEAFF; J: TRBJ1-1; V: TRBV12-3/TRBV12-4; D: TRBD1; size: NA
DNA: TGTGCCACCACGGGCAGGGGACCCTACGAGCAGTACTTC; CDR3: CATTGRGPYEQYF; J: TRBJ2-7; V: TRBV10-3; D: NA; size: NA
DNA: TGCAGTGCTAGAGCGTTCCGGGACTTTCAAGGGACCCAGTACTTC; CDR3: CSARAFRDFQGTQYF; J: TRBJ2-5; V: TRBV20-1; D: NA; size: NA
DNA: TGTGCCAGCAGCGGGACAGGGCGGAAACTGTTTTTT; CDR3: CASSGTGRKLFF; J: TRBJ1-4; V: TRBV9; D: TRBD1; size: NA
DNA: TGCAGCGTTACCCCGGACAGGATGAAAGCTTTCTTT; CDR3: CSVTPDRMKAFF; J: TRBJ1-1; V: TRBV29-1; D: TRBD1; size: many
DNA: TGTGCCAGCAACTTCGGACAGGGCGAAATCCTCCACTTT; CDR3: CASNFGQGEILHF; J: TRBJ1-6; V: TRBV7-2; D: TRBD1; size: NA
DNA: TGCAGTGCTAGACTAGCCGGAGCTGGGGGCGAGCAGTACTTC; CDR3: CSARLAGAGGEQYF; J: TRBJ2-7; V: TRBV20-1; D: NA; size: few
DNA: TGTGCCAGCAGGGACACCGGCTGGGAAGCTGGGGCCAACGTCCTGACTTTC; CDR3: CASRDTGWEAGANVLTF; J: TRBJ2-6; V: TRBV2; D: NA; size: NA
DNA: TGTGCCAGCAGCCAATTCTGGCGACCCCAAGAGACCCAGTACTTC; CDR3: CASSQFWRPQETQYF; J: TRBJ2-5; V: TRBV7-9; D: NA; size: NA
DNA: TGTGCCAGCAGCTTAGGCATGAACACCGGGGAGCTGTTTTTT; CDR3: CASSLGMNTGELFF; J: TRBJ2-2; V: TRBV7-9; D: NA; size: few
DNA: TGCAGCGTTGAAGGGGTCCCCGCTAGCGGGAGGGCCTACGAGCAGTACTTC; CDR3: CSVEGVPASGRAYEQYF; J: TRBJ2-7; V: TRBV29-1; D: TRBD2; size: NA
DNA: TGTGCCAGCAATATCGAGGGAGGCGCGAACACCGGGGAGCTGTTTTTT; CDR3: CASNIEGGANTGELFF; J: TRBJ2-2; V: TRBV7-3; D: NA; size: few
DNA: TGTGCCAGCAAGGTAGCTCAGGGGGGCTATGGCTACACCTTC; CDR3: CASKVAQGGYGYTF; J: TRBJ1-2; V: TRBV25-1; D: TRBD1; size: once
DNA: TGTGCCACCAGCAGCCGGACCCTTTCGGAGCAGTACTTC; CDR3: CATSSRTLSEQYF; J: TRBJ2-7; V: TRBV15; D: NA; size: once
DNA: TGCAGTGCGGGGAGCGGCCAAGAGACCCAGTACTTC; CDR3: CSAGSGQETQYF; J: TRBJ2-5; V: TRBV20-1; D: NA; size: many
DNA: TGTGCCAGCAGTTCTGCCCCGACTAGCGGGAGCGACGAGCAGTACTTC; CDR3: CASSSAPTSGSDEQYF; J: TRBJ2-7; V: TRBV7-9; D: TRBD2; size: few
DNA: TGCGCCAGCAGTGACGGAGGGAATGCTTTCTTT; CDR3: CASSDGGNAFF; J: TRBJ1-1; V: TRBV10-2; D: NA; size: many
DNA: TGCAGCGTAGTGGACAGGGACTATGGCTACACCTTC; CDR3: CSVVDRDYGYTF; J: TRBJ1-2; V: TRBV29-1; D: TRBD1; size: NA
DNA: TGTGCCACCAGTTCCTCTCCGGGAGGAAACTATGGCTACACCTTC; CDR3: CATSSSPGGNYGYTF; J: TRBJ1-2; V: TRBV24-1; D: NA; size: many
DNA: TGTGCCAGCAGCTTGGGACAGGGTGGGAACACTGAAGCTTTCTTT; CDR3: CASSLGQGGNTEAFF; J: TRBJ1-1; V: TRBV7-9; D: TRBD1; size: few
DNA: TGTGCTAGTGTAGCGGGAGTTGACACCGGGGAGCTGTTTTTT; CDR3: CASVAGVDTGELFF; J: TRBJ2-2; V: TRBV10-3; D: TRBD2; size: NA
DNA: TGCGCCAGCAGCTCCCAGGGTAACTACGAGCAGTACTTC; CDR3: CASSSQGNYEQYF; J: TRBJ2-7; V: TRBV5-1; D: NA; size: NA
DNA: TGTGCCAGCTCACCAAAACTTCATCAGCCCCAGCATTTT; CDR3: CASSPKLHQPQHF; J: TRBJ1-5; V: TRBV2; D: NA; size: NA
DNA: TGTGCCAGCAGCCGCAGGGGATATAGCAATCAGCCCCAGCATTTT; CDR3: CASSRRGYSNQPQHF; J: TRBJ1-5; V: TRBV2; D: NA; size: many
DNA: TGCAGTGCTAGCGGGACTAGCGGATATTACGAGCAGTACTTC; CDR3: CSASGTSGYYEQYF; J: TRBJ2-7; V: TRBV20-1; D: TRBD2; size: NA
DNA: TGTGCCAGCAGCCCCCGGGTCGGCGGCTCTGGAAACACCATATATTTT; CDR3: CASSPRVGGSGNTIYF; J: TRBJ1-3; V: TRBV7-9; D: NA; size: few
DNA: TGCAGCGCTGGGTCAGGGGGCGCGGAAGCTTTCTTT; CDR3: CSAGSGGAEAFF; J: TRBJ1-1; V: TRBV29-1; D: TRBD1; size: NA
DNA: TGCAGTGCTGGGGCCTCGGGGGGCTACACCTTC; CDR3: CSAGASGGYTF; J: TRBJ1-2; V: TRBV20-1; D: NA; size: NA
DNA: TGCGCCAGCAGCCCGGGACACCCAAACACTGAAGCTTTCTTT; CDR3: CASSPGHPNTEAFF; J: TRBJ1-1; V: TRBV7-8; D: NA; size: few
DNA: TGTGCCACCAGCAGAGAAGCGGCATCGCGGGGCGAGCAGTACTTC; CDR3: CATSREAASRGEQYF; J: TRBJ2-7; V: TRBV15; D: NA; size: many
DNA: TGCGCCAGCAGCTTGGCCGGGACAGAGAATCAGCCCCAGCATTTT; CDR3: CASSLAGTENQPQHF; J: TRBJ1-5; V: TRBV5-1; D: TRBD1; size: NA
DNA: TGTGCCAGCAGCTTAGGGGCAGGATACAGGGCGACCCAGTACTTC; CDR3: CASSLGAGYRATQYF; J: TRBJ2-5; V: TRBV7-9; D: NA; size: NA
DNA: TGCAGCGTCGCCGTAGGCAGGGGGACCAGTGCTTTCTTT; CDR3: CSVAVGRGTSAFF; J: TRBJ1-1; V: TRBV29-1; D: TRBD1; size: many
DNA: TGTGCCAGCAGCTTGTCTCCGGGACTTCCTAATTCACCCCTCCACTTT; CDR3: CASSLSPGLPNSPLHF; J: TRBJ1-6; V: TRBV12-3/TRBV12-4; D: NA; size: NA
DNA: TGTGCCACCAGGGGAGGGGCTCCCTACGAGCAGTACTTC; CDR3: CATRGGAPYEQYF; J: TRBJ2-7; V: TRBV15; D: TRBD2; size: many
DNA: TGTGCCAGCACCGAGGGGTCAGCTAATGAAAAACTGTTTTTT; CDR3: CASTEGSANEKLFF; J: TRBJ1-4; V: TRBV10-3; D: NA; size: NA
DNA: TGTGCCAGCAGCGGGACGGACAATGAGCAGTTCTTC; CDR3: CASSGTDNEQFF; J: TRBJ2-1; V: TRBV2; D: NA; size: few
DNA: TGTGCCAGCAGTTGCTCAGGGCTGGGTGGCTACACCTTC; CDR3: CASSCSGLGGYTF; J: TRBJ1-2; V: TRBV6-2/TRBV6-3; D: NA; size: NA
DNA: TGTGCCTGGAGCACGACTCTGGTTGCTTTCTTT; CDR3: CAWSTTLVAFF; J: TRBJ1-1; V: TRBV25-1; D: NA; size: NA